These 2 T cell receptor beta chains were all obtained from the same sample, sequenced in a study of blood T cells in healthy people across ages. Next came a second PCR, run for roughly 6 to 11 cycles, which used a sample-barcoded 5' primer along with a J-beta primer mix. TCRdb re-called the 5' RACE reads through MiXCR, storing one row per CDR3 protein. This sample yields about 1.5 million distinct CDR3 sequences, of which 35% to 45% are seen a single time; 4% belongs to the top ten. The sequenced material came from blood. The receptors derive from a woman aged 18-29 years in good health.

The rearrangement joins TRBV10-2 to TRBJ2-3, with D unclear. The V end was cut by 2 bases, the J end by 4 bases, with 7 bases between. The CDR3 sequence is 13 residues long. The V gene's germline CDR1 is WSHSY and CDR2 SAAADI. Written as DNA, the CDR3 is TGCGCCAGCAGTGAGCAAGGGCCAGATACGCAGTATTTT. Translated: CASSEQGPDTQYF.

The rearrangement joins TRBV5-1 to TRBJ2-1, with a tentative D call TRBD2 (5 bases). The tail of the sequence fits TRBJ2-7 better, so the J call may be wrong. From germline, CDR1 is SGHRS and CDR2 YFSETQ. This CDR3 region has 16 residues. The DNA of the CDR3 is TGCGCCAGCAGCTTGGATCCGGGGTTGAACTACAATGAGCAGTACTTC. This encodes CASSLDPGLNYNEQYF.